The 17 T cell receptor beta chains below were found in one sample sequenced in a study of CD4 T cells in relation to SARS-CoV-2 and coronaviruses. The unexposed donors gave CD4+ T cells in 2011-2018, prior to COVID-19. Isolation of CD4+ T cells took place after approximately 11 days in culture. Antigens of these TCRs are unknown. TCRdb keeps only in-frame clones here, not all; method: immunoSEQ multiplex PCR. The repertoire holds approximately 25,000 clones, with approximately 80% as singletons. Sequencing input: CD4+ T cells from PBMCs, cultured in vitro. These receptors were obtained from a human donor in good health.

This rearrangement joins TRBV6-2 or TRBV6-3 to TRBJ1-2; a weak D match, TRBD1 (6 bases). This CDR3 comprises 16 residues. Germline CDR1 is MNHEY and CDR2 is SVGEGT. V gave up 5 bases and J gave up 5 bases, with 21 bases separating them. CDR3 DNA: TGTGCCAGCAGTCCCCTCGACAGGCCCGGACCTTATGGCTACACCTTC. Its protein is CASSPLDRPGPYGYTF.

This chain connects TRBV6-1 to TRBJ1-4, with 9 bases identical to TRBD1. The CDR3 sequence is 16 residues long. V lost 0 bases and J lost 5; bases outside the gene matches: 4. Per the germline V gene, CDR1 is MNHNS and CDR2 is SASEGT. CDR3 region: CASSEAITGGNEKLFF. The CDR3, as DNA: TGTGCCAGCAGTGAAGCTATTACAGGGGGCAATGAAAAACTGTTTTTT.

In this sample, this clone turned up a few times. The chain recombines TRBV12-3 or TRBV12-4 with TRBJ1-3; no reliable D call. The V and J ends lost 2 bases and 7 bases respectively, with 3 bases between them. The CDR3 has 11 amino acids. As DNA, the CDR3 is TGTGCCAGCAGTTTATGGAACACCATATATTTT. The encoded protein is CASSLWNTIYF.

The chain carries TRBV4-1 and TRBJ2-1; TRBD2 is a possible D gene (6 bases). CDR1 and CDR2 from the germline V gene are MGHRA and YSYEKL. The V end was cut by 1 base, the J end by 4 bases, with 23 bases between. The CDR3 runs 19 residues. The CDR3 bases are TGCGCCAGCAGCCAAGTCGGTGGGGCGCTTAGCGGCGTATACAATGAGCAGTTCTTC. Residues: CASSQVGGALSGVYNEQFF.

The CDR3 region is CASSPLTSGYHNEQFF. The CDR3 DNA is TGCGCCAGCAGCCCTCTGACTAGCGGGTATCACAATGAGCAGTTCTTC. This rearrangement joins TRBV4-3 to TRBJ2-1; 10 bases line up with TRBD2. The CDR3 contains 16 residues. Germline CDR1 reads LGHNA; CDR2 reads YSLEER. J gave up 5 bases and V 4 bases, and 8 bases lay outside the gene matches.

The chain is built from TRBV19 and TRBJ1-1; D ambiguous. V was trimmed by 4 bases and J by 4 bases, leaving 13 bases between them. The CDR3 is made up of 14 amino acids. Germline loops: CDR1 LNHDA, CDR2 SQIVND (reference sequence). The CDR3 DNA is TGTGCCAGTAGTAAGGGTTTTGAGGCCACTGAAGCTTTCTTT. The encoded protein is CASSKGFEATEAFF.

The chain combines TRBV5-8 with TRBJ2-5; possibly TRBD1 for D (6 bases). Trimming cost V 3 bases and J 3 bases, with 9 bases left between them. Germline CDR1 and CDR2: SGHTS and YDEGEE. The CDR3 has 13 amino acids. The CDR3 protein is CASSSRDKETQYF. CDR3 nucleotides: TGTGCCAGCAGCTCCCGGGACAAAGAGACCCAGTACTTC. The variable domain in full, completed from reference TRBV5-8 and TRBJ2-5, reads EAGVTQSPTHLIKTRGQQATLRCSPISGHTSVYWYQQALGLGLQFLLWYDEGEERNRGNFPPRFSGRQFPNYSSELNVNALELEDSALYLCASSSRDKETQYFGPGTRLLVL.

The chain couples TRBV7-8 to TRBJ2-1; D may be TRBD2 (6 bases). The germline V gene has CDR1 SGHVS and CDR2 FQNEAQ. Trimming shortened V by 3 bases and J by 3 bases, and 18 bases separated the two germline ends. There are 17 residues in the CDR3. The CDR3 region has the DNA TGTGCCAGCAGCTTGGGGTGGCGGGGAGCGGGCTACAATGAGCAGTTCTTC. Translated: CASSLGWRGAGYNEQFF.

This clone is a singleton in its sample. This chain uses TRBV12-5 with TRBJ1-6; 9 positions agree with TRBD1. Losses at the gene ends were 5 bases for V and 5 bases for J; bases not matched to a gene: 4. CDR3 length equals 15 residues. Germline lookup yields CDR1 LGHNT and CDR2 FRNRAP. The CDR3 DNA is TGTGCTAGTGGTCCGGGACAGGGTAATAATTCACCCCTCCACTTT. Encoded protein: CASGPGQGNNSPLHF.

J is TRBJ2-2 and V is TRBV27, with a possible D match to TRBD1 (5 bases). CDR1 is MNHEY, CDR2 SMNVEV, per germline (reference sequence). The germline V and J ends were trimmed by 6 bases and 1 base, with 12 bases remaining between them. The CDR3 is 15 amino acids. DNA of the CDR3: TGTGCCAGCAGATCAGGGCTCGGGAACACCGGGGAGCTGTTTTTT. Its translation is CASRSGLGNTGELFF.

This clone came up a few times. The genes are TRBV27 and TRBJ1-3, with D unclear. V dropped 2 bases and J dropped 4 bases, with 9 bases sitting between them. This CDR3 comprises 14 residues. From germline, CDR1 is MNHEY and CDR2 SMNVEV (reference sequence). In nucleotides, the CDR3 is TGTGCCAGCAGTTTAATCATGGGAGGAAACACCATATATTTT. This translates into CASSLIMGGNTIYF.

V is TRBV4-1 and J is TRBJ2-2, with 11 bases aligning to TRBD2. The CDR3 is 19 residues long. The trim removed 4 bases at V and 0 bases at J, leaving 10 bases unmatched. CDR1 is MGHRA, CDR2 YSYEKL, per germline. CDR3 DNA: TGCGCCAGCAGCCCACGGCCACTAGCGGGGGTAACGAACACCGGGGAGCTGTTTTTT. Translated: CASSPRPLAGVTNTGELFF.

This clone was recorded a few times. The gene calls are TRBV6-5 and TRBJ2-2; D not resolved. CDR3 length: 12 residues. Trimming removed 6 bases from V and 1 base from J, with 3 bases in between. The germline V gene encodes CDR1 MNHEY and CDR2 SVGAGI. The CDR3 protein is CASRKNTGELFF. The DNA of the CDR3 is TGTGCCAGCAGGAAGAACACCGGGGAGCTGTTTTTT.

The chain has TRBV7-2 and TRBJ2-7; D call uncertain. Germline CDR1 is SGHTA and CDR2 is FQGNSA. Trimming took off 1 base at V and 0 bases at J, with 7 bases between the two ends. CDR3 length equals 14 residues. CDR3 residues: CASSLDKYSYEQYF. CDR3 in DNA: TGTGCCAGCAGCTTAGACAAGTACTCCTACGAGCAGTACTTC.

The chain recombines TRBV7-2 with TRBJ2-2, with 8 bases that match TRBD2. Trimming cost V 5 bases and J 6 bases; bases outside gene matches: 8. Germline V gene data show CDR1 as SGHTA and CDR2 as FQGNSA. The CDR3 contains 15 residues. The CDR3 DNA is TGTGCCAGCAGCCCAACGGGAGGGCGGGCCGGGGAGCTGTTTTTT. Protein sequence: CASSPTGGRAGELFF.

V usage is TRBV4-1 and J usage is TRBJ2-3, with TRBD1 matching over 8 bases. This CDR3 comprises 17 residues. CDR1 is MGHRA, CDR2 YSYEKL, per germline. The junction had 9 bases not matched to a gene; V was cut back by 3 bases and J by 1 base. CDR3 nucleotides: TGCGCCAGCAGCCATGCCCCCGGGACAGGAGGCACAGATACGCAGTATTTT. This translates into CASSHAPGTGGTDTQYF.

The chain employs TRBV6-6 and TRBJ2-7; D gene ambiguous. The CDR3 has 15 residues. Germline assignment: CDR1 MNHNY and CDR2 SVGAGI (reference sequence). Trimming removed 1 base from V and 6 bases from J, with 16 bases in between. The CDR3 loop reads CASSYLGRSFGEQYF. Written as DNA, the CDR3 is TGTGCCAGCAGTTACTTAGGACGGTCTTTTGGCGAGCAGTACTTC.